A selection of T cell receptor beta chains follows, all from one sample in a study of cytomegalovirus exposure and HLA in healthy donors. Only in-frame clones appear in the TCRdb table, and some are missing; sequencing was by immunoSEQ multiplex PCR. The sample shows about 160,000 clones, about 80% of them seen only once. Sequencing used PBMCs. Source of these receptors: a man aged 18 to 30 in good health and CMV-seropositive. Both conserved end residues are part of each CDR3. The D gene is left open where the match is weak. Part of the rows lack a size; the others show once, few, many or a class for expanded clones.

TRBV6-6	-	TRBJ2-1	10	-	TGTGCCAGCGGCCCCTGGGAGCAGTTCTTC	CASGPWEQFF
TRBV7-2	-	TRBJ2-5	15	-	TGTGCCAGCAGCTTACTCAGACAGTACCAAGAGACCCAGTACTTC	CASSLLRQYQETQYF
TRBV5-4	-	TRBJ2-7	12	-	TGTGCCAGCAGCTTAAGGGGCTACGAGCAGTACTTC	CASSLRGYEQYF
TRBV10-1	-	TRBJ2-3	16	TRBD2	TGCGCCAGCAGTGAGTTCGCTAGCGGAAGCACAGATACGCAGTATTTT	CASSEFASGSTDTQYF
TRBV7-2	-	TRBJ1-1	14	-	TGTGCCAGCAGCCCTTCGGGGGTGAACACTGAAGCTTTCTTT	CASSPSGVNTEAFF
TRBV9	-	TRBJ2-1	18	TRBD2	TGTGCCAGCAGCCTAAAGAGACTAGCGGGAGGGCCAACTCATGAGCAGTTCTTC	CASSLKRLAGGPTHEQFF
TRBV25-1	-	TRBJ1-3	15	-	TGTGCCAGCAGTGTTCAGGGCCTCTCTGGAAACACCATATATTTT	CASSVQGLSGNTIYF
TRBV7-2	once	TRBJ1-4	16	TRBD1	TGTGCCAGCAGCGCCGACCGGGACAGGGTGCATGAAAAACTGTTTTTT	CASSADRDRVHEKLFF
TRBV19	-	TRBJ2-1	14	TRBD2	TGTGCCAGTAGTATTTCTGGACTAGCGGGAGAACCGTTCTTC	CASSISGLAGEPFF
TRBV7-9	-	TRBJ2-7	15	-	TGTGCCAGCAGCCCGCGGGACAGTCTAGCCTACGAGCAGTACTTC	CASSPRDSLAYEQYF
TRBV18	-	TRBJ2-3	13	-	TGTGCCAGCTCACTGGGGAGAAGTGATACGCAGTATTTT	CASSLGRSDTQYF
TRBV19	-	TRBJ1-2	16	-	TGTGCCAGTAGTAATGGAGACAGAGTTCCCCCTTGGGGCTACACCTTC	CASSNGDRVPPWGYTF
TRBV12-5	-	TRBJ1-1	16	TRBD1	TGTGCTAGTGGTTTGCCCCACAGGGGTTTGCACACTGAAGCTTTCTTT	CASGLPHRGLHTEAFF
TRBV5-4	-	TRBJ2-7	11	TRBD1	TGTGCCAGCAGCACGACAGGGGAGCAGTACTTC	CASSTTGEQYF
TRBV6-1	-	TRBJ1-1	14	TRBD1	TGTGCCAGCAGTCCAAAGACAGGGGGCACTGAAGCTTTCTTT	CASSPKTGGTEAFF
TRBV6-6	-	TRBJ1-3	16	TRBD1	TGTGCCAGCAGTGCCAACAGGGGGGGCCTTGGAAACACCATATATTTT	CASSANRGGLGNTIYF
TRBV11-2	-	TRBJ1-4	15	TRBD1	TGTGCCAGCAGCTTAGGGGGACAGGGAAATGAAAAACTGTTTTTT	CASSLGGQGNEKLFF
TRBV2	-	TRBJ2-3	15	TRBD2	TGTGCCGTCTCGAGACTAGCCCAAAGCACAGATACGCAGTATTTT	CAVSRLAQSTDTQYF
TRBV15	-	TRBJ2-1	15	-	TGTGCCACCAGCAGAGATCGGGAGCCCCGGGGTGAGCAGTTCTTC	CATSRDREPRGEQFF
TRBV7-9	once	TRBJ2-7	12	TRBD2	TGTTCCAGCAGCCTGCGACTAGCAGAGCAGTACTTC	CSSSLRLAEQYF
TRBV10-1	-	TRBJ2-7	14	-	TGCGCCAGCAGCCCTTATGCGCAAACCTACGAGCAGTACTTC	CASSPYAQTYEQYF
TRBV29-1	-	TRBJ2-1	13	-	TGCAGCGCACCGGGTCCTTCTATGGGTGAGCAGTTCTTC	CSAPGPSMGEQFF
TRBV27	-	TRBJ2-1	15	TRBD2	TGTGCCAGCAGCCCGACTAGCGGGGCGTACAATGAGCAGTTCTTC	CASSPTSGAYNEQFF
TRBV11-2	-	TRBJ2-3	16	TRBD2	TGTGCCAGCAGCTTAATGATAGCGGGGGGAACAGATACGCAGTATTTT	CASSLMIAGGTDTQYF
TRBV10-3	-	TRBJ2-3	11	-	TGTGCCACAGGGAGCACAGATACGCAGTATTTT	CATGSTDTQYF
TRBV19	-	TRBJ1-5	13	-	TGTGCCAGTACGAACGGAGGAAATCAGCCCCAGCATTTT	CASTNGGNQPQHF
TRBV6-5	-	TRBJ1-5	15	-	TGTGCCAGCAGTCCCGGCCAGGGGTTAGGGCAGCCCCAGCATTTT	CASSPGQGLGQPQHF
TRBV11-2	-	TRBJ2-7	19	TRBD2	TGTGCCAGCAGCTTAGAACGCTCGGGGGGGGCTTCGTCAGGCTACGAGCAGTACTTC	CASSLERSGGASSGYEQYF
TRBV7-2	-	TRBJ2-2	15	-	TGTGCCAGCAGTTTAGCGGTAGGGGGCACCGGGGAGCTGTTTTTT	CASSLAVGGTGELFF
TRBV5-6	-	TRBJ1-6	15	-	TGTGCCAGCAGCTTGGGAGGGGGGGAGGGTTCACCCCTCCACTTT	CASSLGGGEGSPLHF
TRBV13	few	TRBJ2-2	15	TRBD1	TGTGCCAGCAGCTCCAGACAGGGCGGGTCCGGGGAGCTGTTTTTT	CASSSRQGGSGELFF
TRBV6-1	-	TRBJ2-1	14	-	TGTGCCAGCAGTGACCTGTTCTCCTACAATGAGCAGTTCTTC	CASSDLFSYNEQFF
TRBV21-1	once	TRBJ1-4	11	-	TGTGCCAGGGGGGACTGCGAAAAACTGTTTTTT	CARGDCEKLFF
TRBV4-1	few	TRBJ2-1	16	TRBD2	TGCGCCAGCAGCCAACATAGCGGGGGGGCGGTATTTGAGCAGTTCTTC	CASSQHSGGAVFEQFF
TRBV5-4	-	TRBJ1-4	13	-	TGTGCCAGCAGCTTGGATAGAGGTGAAAAACTGTTTTTT	CASSLDRGEKLFF
TRBV6-1	-	TRBJ1-5	14	-	TGTGCCAGCAGTGAACAGGGTAGCAATCAGCCCCAGCATTTT	CASSEQGSNQPQHF
TRBV4-1	-	TRBJ2-1	17	TRBD2	TGCGCCAGCACCCAAAGTTACCTAGCGGGAGCCTACAATGAGCAGTTCTTC	CASTQSYLAGAYNEQFF